This T cell receptor (beta chain) originates from a study of T-cell memory formation after mild COVID-19. The CDR3 is made up of 14 amino acids. V was trimmed by 3 bases and J by 6 bases, leaving 10 bases between them. Germline CDR1 is KGHDR and CDR2 is SFDVKD. This clonotype was seen a few times. From 5'RACE with constant-segment primers came TCR alpha and TCR beta cDNA libraries that carried sample barcodes and UMIs. TCRdb redid the calling of the 5' RACE reads with MiXCR, one entry per CDR3 protein. This table has a few hundred thousand distinct CDR3 sequences, approximately 19% appearing once. The sequence was collected from a man between 18 and 29 years old who had mild COVID-19 (a few samples of this study predate the infection). Cell type and time point are not known. This rearrangement joins TRBV24-1 to TRBJ2-2, with a possible D match to TRBD1 (5 bases). The sample was PBMCs or a T cell subset sorted from them (not recorded which). Here the CDR3 reads CATSDPGSPGELFF. CDR3 nucleotides: TGTGCCACCAGTGATCCAGGGTCGCCCGGGGAGCTGTTTTTT.